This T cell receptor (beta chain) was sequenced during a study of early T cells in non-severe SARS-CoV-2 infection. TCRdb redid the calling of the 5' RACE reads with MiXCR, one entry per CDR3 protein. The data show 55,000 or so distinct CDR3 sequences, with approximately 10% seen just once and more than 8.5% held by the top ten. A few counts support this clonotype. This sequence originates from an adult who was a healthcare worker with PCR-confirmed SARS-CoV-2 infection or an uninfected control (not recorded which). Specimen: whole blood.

The CDR3 DNA sequence: TGTGCCAGCAGCAACCGACAGGGGTGGACTGAAGCTTTCTTT. Residues: CASSNRQGWTEAFF. The chain links TRBV5-4 to TRBJ1-1; 8 nucleotides line up with TRBD1. Unmatched junction bases numbered 7, after V lost 4 bases and J lost 5 bases. This CDR3 comprises 14 residues. CDR1 is SGHNT and CDR2 is YYREEE in the germline V gene (reference sequence).